The present TCR beta chain was sequenced within a study of blood T cells in healthy people across ages. This CDR3 is built from 11 residues. Germline V lookup: CDR1 SQVTM, CDR2 ANQGSEA. Trimming left V 6 bases short and J 3 bases short, with 6 bases between. About this clonotype itself: As yet, its antigen is unknown.

Primers used in a second PCR of roughly 7 to 12 cycles were a sample-barcoded 5' primer and a J-beta primer mix. A single record per CDR3 protein comes from TCRdb applying MiXCR to the 5' RACE reads. This sample yields some 1.8 million distinct CDR3 sequences, of which roughly two fifths are seen a single time; 20% to 25% belongs to the top ten. General study points: Using unsorted PBMCs precluded a conclusive naive versus antigen-experienced comparison. Older age went with lower TCR beta diversity per million T cells, in a roughly linear way.

The V and J genes are TRBV29-1 and TRBJ2-1; D remains ambiguous. This sequence originates from a human donor in good health. The sample was blood. Written as DNA, the CDR3 is TGCAGCGTACTAAACTACAATGAGCAGTTCTTC. Protein: CSVLNYNEQFF.